This TCR beta chain was sequenced during a study of blood T cells in healthy people across ages. Combining a sample-barcoded 5' primer with a J-beta primer mix, a second PCR ran for 7 to 11 cycles. TCRdb re-analysed the 5' RACE reads in MiXCR, keeping a single row per CDR3 protein. The top ten hold under 5% of the sample, which has 1.5 million to 1.8 million distinct CDR3 sequences, under 55% seen once. Sequenced: blood. The source is a woman between 18 and 30 years old in good health.

As DNA, the CDR3 is TGTGCCAGCAACAAACGGATGGGCACAGATACGCAGTATTTT. Translation: CASNKRMGTDTQYF. The V call is TRBV27, the J call TRBJ2-3; D gene unclear. V was shortened by 7 bases and J by 1 base, with 12 bases between the two germline ends. Germline CDR1 reads MNHEY; CDR2 reads SMNVEV (reference sequence). This CDR3 spans 14 amino acids.